This passage covers 2 T cell receptor beta chains from one sample sequenced in a study of CD8 T cells in ankylosing spondylitis. Which antigens these TCRs recognize remains unknown. Study-wide results and caveats: A motif in TCR beta, a set of about eight highly homologous variants, appeared characteristic of ankylosing spondylitis blood.

Each CDR3 protein is one row after TCRdb ran MiXCR on the 5' RACE reads. The table has around 770,000 distinct CDR3 sequences, approximately 12% seen once. The source material was blood, either unsorted or a sorted T cell fraction (not recorded which). The receptors were sampled from a male donor with ankylosing spondylitis.

This clonotype was counted a few times. The gene calls are TRBV7-2 and TRBJ2-2; 7 bases are a match to TRBD1. CDR1 SGHTA and CDR2 FQGNSA come from the germline V gene. The CDR3 sequence is 15 residues long. V gave up 6 bases and J gave up 4 bases; unmatched junction bases: 8. This chain's CDR3 is CASRNTGDATGELFF. The CDR3 DNA reads as TGTGCCAGCAGGAATACAGGGGATGCCACCGGGGAGCTGTTTTTT.

The chain joins TRBV9 to TRBJ1-3; 8 nucleotides agree with TRBD1. With 4 bases clipped from V and 4 bases from J, the junction kept 7 bases outside the gene matches. CDR3 length: 15 residues. Germline V lookup: CDR1 SGDLS, CDR2 YYNGEE. The CDR3 spells CASSLTGEIGNTIYF. The CDR3 coding sequence is TGTGCCAGCAGCCTGACAGGGGAAATAGGAAACACCATATATTTT.